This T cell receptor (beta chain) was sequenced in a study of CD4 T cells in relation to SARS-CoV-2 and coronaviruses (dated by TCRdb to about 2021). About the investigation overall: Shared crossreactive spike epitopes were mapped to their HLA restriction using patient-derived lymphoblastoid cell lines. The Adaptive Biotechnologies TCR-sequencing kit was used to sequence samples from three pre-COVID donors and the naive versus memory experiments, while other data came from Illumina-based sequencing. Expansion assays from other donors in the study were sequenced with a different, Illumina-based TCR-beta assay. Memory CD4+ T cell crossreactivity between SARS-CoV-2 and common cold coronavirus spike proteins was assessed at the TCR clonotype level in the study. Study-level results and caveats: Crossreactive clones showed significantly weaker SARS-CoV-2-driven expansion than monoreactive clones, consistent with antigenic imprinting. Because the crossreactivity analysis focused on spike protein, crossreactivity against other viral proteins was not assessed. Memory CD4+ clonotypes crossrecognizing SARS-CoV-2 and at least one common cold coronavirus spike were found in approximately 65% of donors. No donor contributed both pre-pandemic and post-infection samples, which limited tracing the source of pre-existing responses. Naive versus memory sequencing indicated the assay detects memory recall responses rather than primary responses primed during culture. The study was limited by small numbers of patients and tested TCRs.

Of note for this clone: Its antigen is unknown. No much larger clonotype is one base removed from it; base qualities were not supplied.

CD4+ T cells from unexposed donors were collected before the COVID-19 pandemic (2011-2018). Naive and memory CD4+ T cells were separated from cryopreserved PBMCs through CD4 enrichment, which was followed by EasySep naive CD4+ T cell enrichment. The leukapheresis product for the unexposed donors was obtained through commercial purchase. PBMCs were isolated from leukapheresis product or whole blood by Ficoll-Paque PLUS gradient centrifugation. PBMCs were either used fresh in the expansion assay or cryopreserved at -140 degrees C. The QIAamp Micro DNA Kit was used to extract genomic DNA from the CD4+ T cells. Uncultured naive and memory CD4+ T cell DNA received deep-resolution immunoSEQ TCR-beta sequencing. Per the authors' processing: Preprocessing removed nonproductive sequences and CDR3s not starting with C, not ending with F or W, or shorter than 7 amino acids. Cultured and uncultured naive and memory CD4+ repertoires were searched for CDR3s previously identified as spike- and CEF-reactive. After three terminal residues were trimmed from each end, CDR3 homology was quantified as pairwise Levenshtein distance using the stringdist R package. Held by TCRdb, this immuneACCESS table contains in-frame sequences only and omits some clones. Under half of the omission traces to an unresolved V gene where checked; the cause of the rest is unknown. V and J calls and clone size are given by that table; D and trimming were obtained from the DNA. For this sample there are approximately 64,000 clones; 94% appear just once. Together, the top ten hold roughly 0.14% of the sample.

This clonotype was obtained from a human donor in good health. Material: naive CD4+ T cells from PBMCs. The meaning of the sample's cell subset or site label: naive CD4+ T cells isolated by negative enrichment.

Read as DNA, the sequence is TGCGCCAGCAGCTCCGAACCTCAGCGGGAGAGGCTCGGGGAGCTGTTTTTT. This sequence encodes CASSSEPQRERLGELFF. This chain joins TRBV5-1 to TRBJ2-2; TRBD2 lines up with 8 middle nucleotides. The germline V gene gives CDR1 as SGHRS and CDR2 as YFSETQ. V lost 3 bases and J lost 7 bases, and the count of bases not matched to a germline gene is 14. Including the terminal cysteine and phenylalanine, the CDR3 comprises 17 residues. Only CDR3 DNA is held: 51 bases, read in frame from base 1.